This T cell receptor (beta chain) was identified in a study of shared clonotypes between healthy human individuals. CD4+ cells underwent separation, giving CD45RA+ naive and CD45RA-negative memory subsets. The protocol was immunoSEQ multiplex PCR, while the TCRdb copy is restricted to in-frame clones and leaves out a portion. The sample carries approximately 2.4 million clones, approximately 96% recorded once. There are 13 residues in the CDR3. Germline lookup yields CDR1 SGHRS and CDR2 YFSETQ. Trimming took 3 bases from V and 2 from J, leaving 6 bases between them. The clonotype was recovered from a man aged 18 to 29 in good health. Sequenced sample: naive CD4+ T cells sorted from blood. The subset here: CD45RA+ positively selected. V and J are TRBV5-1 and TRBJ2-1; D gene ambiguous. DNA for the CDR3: TGCGCCAGCAGCTCTCCAGCCTACAATGAGCAGTTCTTC. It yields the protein CASSSPAYNEQFF.